Following are 32 T cell receptor beta chains from one sample sequenced in a study of T cell changes during pregnancy in multiple sclerosis. Sequencing was performed with immunoSEQ multiplex PCR; in TCRdb, only in-frame clones are kept and a portion is missing. The sample carries about 76,000 clones, roughly 92% recorded once. The material was peripheral blood, obtained in the first trimester of pregnancy. The receptors derive from a female donor in good health, enrolled as a control in a pregnancy study.

The gene calls are TRBV7-9 and TRBJ2-1; D ambiguous. Germline V gene data show CDR1 as SEHNR and CDR2 as FQNEAQ (reference sequence). The CDR3 length is 12 residues. V shed 1 base and J shed 8 bases, with 6 bases lying between them. This CDR3 is CASSLGRDEQFF. For the CDR3, the DNA is TGTGCCAGCAGCTTAGGACGGGATGAGCAGTTCTTC.

This chain joins TRBV5-1 and TRBJ2-5, with 8 positions matching TRBD1. This CDR3 is 14 amino acids long. Germline lookup yields CDR1 SGHRS and CDR2 YFSETQ. The V and J ends lost 4 bases and 4 bases, in that order; junction bases with no gene match: 6. CDR3 protein: CASSPGGTGETQYF. CDR3 DNA sequence: TGCGCCAGCAGCCCAGGGGGCACGGGAGAGACCCAGTACTTC.

The CDR3 nucleotides are TGCGCCAGCAGCCCTTTTCGGGGGGCCACAGATACGCAGTATTTT. It translates to CASSPFRGATDTQYF. The genes are TRBV5-1 and TRBJ2-3; possible D gene TRBD2, 7 bases. CDR1 and CDR2 from the germline V gene are SGHRS and YFSETQ. There are 15 residues in the CDR3. The ends were cut back, 4 bases at V and 2 bases at J, with 14 bases in the middle.

The V gene is TRBV7-9, the J gene TRBJ2-3, with TRBD2 matching 11 bases. CDR1 and CDR2 from the germline V gene are SEHNR and FQNEAQ (reference sequence). The CDR3 sequence is 17 residues long. The V and J ends lost 3 bases and 5 bases, in that order; junction bases with no gene match: 10. The CDR3 DNA is TGTGCCAGCAGCTTTCCGACTAGCGGGATATCTGTAGATACGCAGTATTTT. Translating gives CASSFPTSGISVDTQYF. Combining the CDR3 with reference TRBV7-9 and TRBJ2-3 gives the whole variable domain DTGVSQNPRHKITKRGQNVTFRCDPISEHNRLYWYRQTLGQGPEFLTYFQNEAQLEKSRLLSDRFSAERPKGSFSTLEIQRTEQGDSAMYLCASSFPTSGISVDTQYFGPGTRLTVL.

V is TRBV15 and J is TRBJ2-2; maybe TRBD1 (6 bases). The germline V and J ends were trimmed by 4 bases and 1 base, with 7 bases remaining between them. CDR3 length: 14 amino acids. Germline loops: CDR1 LNHNV, CDR2 YYDKDF (reference sequence). CDR3 DNA: TGTGCCACCAGCACAGGGGAGAACACCGGGGAGCTGTTTTTT. Amino acids: CATSTGENTGELFF.

The CDR3 DNA follows: TGTGCCAGCAGGCCAGGGACAGGACCATACTACGAGCAGTACTTC. Amino acid sequence: CASRPGTGPYYEQYF. V usage is TRBV5-4 and J usage is TRBJ2-7, with 8 bases that match TRBD1. J lost 3 bases, V lost 5 bases, and 10 bases had no gene match. Germline CDR1 SGHNT, CDR2 YYREEE (reference sequence). The CDR3 is made up of 15 amino acids.

This chain joins TRBV6-5 and TRBJ1-1; TRBD1 agrees at 7 bases. V lost 4 bases, J lost 0 bases, and 8 bases stayed unmatched. Germline loops: CDR1 MNHEY, CDR2 SVGAGI. This CDR3 is built from 16 residues. The CDR3 nucleotides are TGTGCCAGCAGTTTTGACAGGGCCCTGATGAACACTGAAGCTTTCTTT. Translation gives CASSFDRALMNTEAFF.

The chain is built from TRBV4-1 and TRBJ2-1, with TRBD2 identical over 7 bases. In germline, CDR1 is MGHRA, CDR2 YSYEKL. Germline trimming cut 1 base from V and 0 bases from J; bases unmatched to any gene: 6. The CDR3 contains 17 residues. The CDR3 sequence: CASSQGPWGGSYNEQFF. CDR3 coding DNA: TGCGCCAGCAGCCAAGGGCCCTGGGGGGGCTCCTACAATGAGCAGTTCTTC.

A single count supports this clone. One end of the junction fails to match germline, which may point to a read error. This rearrangement joins TRBV18 to TRBJ2-3, with no clear D. CDR3 length equals 9 residues. Germline V CDR1 and CDR2: KGHSH, LQKENI. The CDR3 is CASSPPMHF. The CDR3 nucleotides read TGTGCCAGCTCACCCCCTATGCATTTT.

This clone was recorded once. The chain employs TRBV2 and TRBJ1-1; 8 bases fit TRBD1. The CDR3 has 14 residues. Losses at the gene ends were 4 bases for V and 5 bases for J; bases not matched to a gene: 6. Germline CDR1 SNHLY, CDR2 FYNNEI. The CDR3 loop is CASSARTGLTEAFF. CDR3 coding DNA: TGTGCCAGCAGTGCCCGGACAGGGTTAACTGAAGCTTTCTTT.

The rearrangement joins TRBV7-8 to TRBJ2-5; D not certain. The CDR3 is made up of 13 amino acids. The V end lost 1 base, the J end lost 8 bases, and 11 bases lay between the germline ends. CDR1 is SGHVS, CDR2 FQNEAQ, per germline. Here the CDR3 reads CASSLEPPLTQYF. CDR3 DNA: TGTGCCAGCAGCTTAGAACCCCCCCTAACCCAGTACTTC.

This clone was recorded a few times. CDR3 bases: TGCGCCAGCAGCTTGGAGGGACAGGGGGCCGACGAGCAGTACTTC. Its protein is CASSLEGQGADEQYF. The chain links TRBV5-1 to TRBJ2-7, with 12 bases identical to TRBD1. The CDR3 has 15 residues. Trimming removed 0 bases from V and 5 bases from J; junction bases left unmatched: 3. Per the germline V gene, CDR1 is SGHRS and CDR2 is YFSETQ. Using reference TRBV5-1 and TRBJ2-7 for the parts outside the CDR3, the full variable domain is KAGVTQTPRYLIKTRGQQVTLSCSPISGHRSVSWYQQTPGQGLQFLFEYFSETQRNKGNFPGRFSGRQFSNSRSEMNVSTLELGDSALYLCASSLEGQGADEQYFGPGTRLTVT.

The table lists this clone with a count of one. The rearrangement links TRBV27 to TRBJ2-2; 8 bases are a match to TRBD1. The V and J ends lost 0 bases and 5 bases, in that order; junction bases with no gene match: 2. CDR3 length equals 15 residues. Germline lookup yields CDR1 MNHEY and CDR2 SMNVEV (reference sequence). The CDR3 protein is CASSLSRTGTGELFF. In nucleotides, the CDR3 is TGTGCCAGCAGTTTATCTCGGACAGGGACCGGGGAGCTGTTTTTT.

A few counts support this clone. The chain is built from TRBV4-2 and TRBJ2-7; possible D gene TRBD1, 6 bases. The ends were cut back, 3 bases at V and 4 bases at J, with 13 bases in the middle. The CDR3 contains 14 residues. Germline CDR1 reads LGHNA; CDR2 reads YNFKEQ. CDR3 amino acids: CASSQGQQLYEQYF. In nucleotides, the CDR3 is TGTGCCAGCAGCCAGGGACAACAGCTTTACGAGCAGTACTTC.

The chain links TRBV9 to TRBJ2-3; TRBD2 aligns across 9 bases. This CDR3 has 15 residues. Germline V gives CDR1 SGDLS, CDR2 YYNGEE. Losses at the gene ends were 3 bases for V and 4 bases for J; bases not matched to a gene: 6. The CDR3 is CASSALAGEADTQYF. For the CDR3, the DNA is TGTGCCAGCAGCGCTTTAGCGGGAGAGGCAGATACGCAGTATTTT.

The chain's CDR3 is CASSAMTGTQGEAFF. CDR3 bases: TGCGCCAGCAGCGCAATGACAGGAACACAAGGTGAAGCTTTCTTT. The chain couples TRBV5-1 to TRBJ1-1; D is perhaps TRBD1 (6 bases). Trimming removed 4 bases from V and 7 bases from J, with 20 bases in between. CDR1 SGHRS and CDR2 YFSETQ come from the germline V gene. This CDR3 is 15 amino acids long.

This rearrangement joins TRBV5-4 to TRBJ1-2, with TRBD1 identical over 7 bases. After removal of 1 base from V and 4 bases from J, the junction contained 10 bases not matched to a gene. Germline-derived CDR1 and CDR2 are SGHNT and YYREEE (reference sequence). The CDR3 is 16 residues long. The DNA of the CDR3 is TGTGCCAGCAGCTTGATGGGACAGACCCGGACCTATGGCTACACCTTC. Its translation is CASSLMGQTRTYGYTF.

CDR3 residues: CASSGPGTGRYNEQFF. The CDR3 DNA follows: TGTGCCAGCAGTGGACCCGGGACAGGGAGGTACAATGAGCAGTTCTTC. The genes are TRBV7-2 and TRBJ2-1; 9 nucleotides line up with TRBD1. Unmatched junction bases numbered 10, after V lost 6 bases and J lost 4 bases. Per germline, CDR1 SGHTA and CDR2 FQGNSA. This CDR3 has 16 amino acids.

This chain connects TRBV6-5 to TRBJ2-7; D may be TRBD1 (5 bases). CDR1 and CDR2 (germline): MNHEY, SVGAGI. Trimming removed 6 bases at V and 3 bases at J, with 9 bases between. The CDR3 loop spans 12 amino acids. DNA of the CDR3: TGTGCCAGCAGGTCGACAGTCTACGAGCAGTACTTC. It yields the protein CASRSTVYEQYF.

This chain connects TRBV13 to TRBJ2-3; TRBD1 matches 7 bases. CDR1 PRHDT and CDR2 FYEKMQ come from the germline V gene (reference sequence). Germline trimming cut 5 bases from V and 4 bases from J; bases unmatched to any gene: 9. This CDR3 has 15 amino acids. The CDR3: CASSLPGGGSDTQYF. CDR3 in DNA: TGTGCCAGCAGCCTTCCAGGGGGTGGGTCAGATACGCAGTATTTT.

The V and J genes are TRBV28 and TRBJ2-2; D might be TRBD1 (6 bases). Germline-derived CDR1 and CDR2 are MDHEN and SYDVKM. This CDR3 spans 17 amino acids. V was pared by 5 bases and J by 1 base, with 17 bases between. This chain's CDR3 is CASSDLQGQGNTGELFF. As DNA, the CDR3 is TGTGCCAGCAGTGACCTACAGGGTCAGGGGAACACCGGGGAGCTGTTTTTT.

This sequence joins TRBV6-1 and TRBJ2-1; 9 bases are shared with TRBD1. The CDR3 is 15 amino acids. V dropped 4 bases and J dropped 6; count of bases not matched to a gene: 7. Germline CDR1 is MNHNS and CDR2 is SASEGT. CDR3: CASSGAGTGFNEQFF. CDR3 coding DNA: TGTGCCAGCAGTGGAGCCGGGACAGGGTTCAATGAGCAGTTCTTC.

This clone is a singleton in its sample. This sequence joins TRBV5-1 and TRBJ2-5, with 12 bases fitting TRBD2. The CDR3 loop spans 15 amino acids. CDR1 and CDR2 from the germline V gene are SGHRS and YFSETQ. J lost 2 bases, V lost 3 bases, and 2 bases had no gene match. The CDR3 reads CASSYGLAGQETQYF. CDR3 DNA: TGCGCCAGCAGCTATGGACTAGCGGGACAAGAGACCCAGTACTTC.

The V gene is TRBV6-6, the J gene TRBJ2-7, with a weak D call TRBD2 (6 bases). In germline, CDR1 is MNHNY, CDR2 SVGAGI (reference sequence). The V and J ends lost 4 bases and 2 bases respectively, with 18 bases between them. The CDR3 spans 16 residues. CDR3 sequence reads: CASSFLSGGAAYEQYF. The CDR3 coding sequence is TGTGCCAGCAGTTTCCTCAGCGGCGGGGCCGCCTACGAGCAGTACTTC.

This chain joins TRBV4-1 and TRBJ2-1; 7 bases align to TRBD2. Trimming removed 0 bases from V and 4 bases from J; junction bases left unmatched: 9. The CDR3 runs to 17 residues. Germline V gene sequence: CDR1 MGHRA, CDR2 YSYEKL. CDR3 sequence (DNA): TGCGCCAGCAGCCAAGAAGGGAGCGGGAAAGATTACAATGAGCAGTTCTTC. Protein product: CASSQEGSGKDYNEQFF.

This chain connects TRBV6-1 to TRBJ2-1; 12 nucleotides line up with TRBD2. J gave up 4 bases and V 2 bases, and 0 bases lay outside the gene matches. The CDR3 is made up of 15 amino acids. CDR1 and CDR2 (germline): MNHNS, SASEGT. The DNA for the CDR3 is TGTGCCAGCAGTGAACTAGCGGGAGGGTACAATGAGCAGTTCTTC. Its translation: CASSELAGGYNEQFF.

For the CDR3, the DNA is TGTGCCAGTCGGAGGGGACAGGGGGCCTACGAGCAGTACTTC. This translates into CASRRGQGAYEQYF. V and J are TRBV19 and TRBJ2-7; 11 nucleotides align to TRBD1. The ends lost 8 bases at V and 2 bases at J; junction bases unmatched: 5. The CDR3 extends over 14 amino acids. Germline V gives CDR1 LNHDA, CDR2 SQIVND (reference sequence).

J is TRBJ2-3 and V is TRBV4-1; D perhaps matches TRBD2 (5 bases). V was shortened by 4 bases and J by 8 bases, with 16 bases between the two germline ends. The CDR3 length is 14 residues. Germline lookup yields CDR1 MGHRA and CDR2 YSYEKL. The CDR3 loop is CASSPKREFSTQYF. DNA of the CDR3: TGCGCCAGCAGCCCCAAAAGGGAGTTCTCTACGCAGTATTTT.

This chain links TRBV7-2 with TRBJ1-3, with D perhaps TRBD1 (6 bases). The ends were cut back, 5 bases at V and 2 bases at J, with 7 bases in the middle. Germline V gene data show CDR1 as SGHTA and CDR2 as FQGNSA. The CDR3 has 13 residues. This CDR3 is CASSGGAGNTIYF. The CDR3 nucleotides read TGTGCCAGCAGCGGGGGCGCTGGAAACACCATATATTTT.

The chain has TRBV11-2 and TRBJ2-7; 7 bases align to TRBD2. J lost 4 bases, V lost 6 bases, and 18 bases had no gene match. CDR1 is SGHAT and CDR2 is FQNNGV in the germline V gene. The CDR3 is made up of 17 amino acids. The CDR3 nucleotides are TGTGCCAGCAGTTCTTTCAGGGCTTACCGGGGAGGGTACGAGCAGTACTTC. Translation gives CASSSFRAYRGGYEQYF.

Only one count was recorded for this clone. The chain is built from TRBV10-3 and TRBJ2-3, with 15 nucleotides matching TRBD2. The CDR3 covers 15 residues. Germline V gene sequence: CDR1 ENHRY, CDR2 SYGVKD. V lost 3 bases and J lost 6; bases outside the gene matches: 1. The CDR3 sequence: CAISEGTSGRDTQYF. DNA for the CDR3: TGTGCCATCAGTGAAGGGACTAGCGGGAGGGATACGCAGTATTTT.

This chain connects TRBV28 to TRBJ2-1; 9 nucleotides match TRBD2. V gave up 5 bases and J gave up 6 bases; unmatched junction bases: 8. Germline loops: CDR1 MDHEN, CDR2 SYDVKM. This CDR3 has 15 amino acids. DNA of the CDR3: TGTGCCAGCAGTCTCCCGGGACTAGCCTTCAATGAGCAGTTCTTC. Its protein is CASSLPGLAFNEQFF.